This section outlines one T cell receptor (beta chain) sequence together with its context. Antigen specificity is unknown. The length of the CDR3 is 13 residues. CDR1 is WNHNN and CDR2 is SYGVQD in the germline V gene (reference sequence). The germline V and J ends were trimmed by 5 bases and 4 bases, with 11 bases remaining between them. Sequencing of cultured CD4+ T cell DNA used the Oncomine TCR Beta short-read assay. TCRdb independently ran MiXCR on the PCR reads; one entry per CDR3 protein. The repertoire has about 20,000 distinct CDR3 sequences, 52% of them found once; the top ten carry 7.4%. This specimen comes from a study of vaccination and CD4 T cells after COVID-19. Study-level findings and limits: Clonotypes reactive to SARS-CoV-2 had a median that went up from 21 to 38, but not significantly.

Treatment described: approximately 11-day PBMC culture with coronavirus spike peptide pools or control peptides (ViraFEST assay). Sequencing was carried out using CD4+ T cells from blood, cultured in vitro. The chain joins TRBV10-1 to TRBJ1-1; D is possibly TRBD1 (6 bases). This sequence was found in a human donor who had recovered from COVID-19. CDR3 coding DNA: TGCGCCAGCAGTTCCCGGGACATCACTGAAGCTTTCTTT. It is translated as CASSSRDITEAFF.